This T cell receptor (beta chain) was captured in a study of chemoradiotherapy in HPV16-positive cancers. General study findings and limits: Functional assays defining HPV-specific T cells used only two HPV16-positive patients. In HPV16-positive patients, HPV-responsive T-cell expansion tracked better recurrence-free survival. Candidate HPV-specific clones and E7-related TCR motifs grew in tumor during treatment.

Remarks on this clone: Its antigen remains unidentified.

Germline-derived CDR1 and CDR2 are LNHDA and SQIVND (reference sequence). The CDR3 extends over 13 amino acids. The ends were cut back, 5 bases at V and 10 bases at J, with 17 bases in the middle. Repertoires were generated with immunoSEQ multiplex PCR, while TCRdb's copy carries only in-frame clones and drops some. Among a few thousand clones listed, roughly 90% were seen once. The sequence was obtained from a human donor with HPV-associated anogenital cancer. This chain links TRBV19 with TRBJ2-5, with D perhaps matching TRBD2 (5 bases). The specimen comprised tumor tissue, sampled from a patient who underwent chemoradiotherapy. The CDR3 is CASSATPTSGQYF. The CDR3 region has the DNA TGTGCCAGTAGTGCAACTCCAACTAGTGGCCAGTACTTC.